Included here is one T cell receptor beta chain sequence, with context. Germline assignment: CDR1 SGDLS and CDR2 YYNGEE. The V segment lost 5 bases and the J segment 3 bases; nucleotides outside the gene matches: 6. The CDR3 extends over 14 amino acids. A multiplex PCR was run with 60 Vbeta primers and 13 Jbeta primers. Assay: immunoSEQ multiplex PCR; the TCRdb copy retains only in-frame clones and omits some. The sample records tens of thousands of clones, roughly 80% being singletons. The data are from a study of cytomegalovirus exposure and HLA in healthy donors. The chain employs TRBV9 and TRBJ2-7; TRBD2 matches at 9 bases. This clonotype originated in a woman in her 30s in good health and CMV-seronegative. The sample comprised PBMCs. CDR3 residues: CASSLGSGSYEQYF. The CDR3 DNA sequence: TGTGCCAGCAGTCTCGGTAGCGGGAGCTACGAGCAGTACTTC.